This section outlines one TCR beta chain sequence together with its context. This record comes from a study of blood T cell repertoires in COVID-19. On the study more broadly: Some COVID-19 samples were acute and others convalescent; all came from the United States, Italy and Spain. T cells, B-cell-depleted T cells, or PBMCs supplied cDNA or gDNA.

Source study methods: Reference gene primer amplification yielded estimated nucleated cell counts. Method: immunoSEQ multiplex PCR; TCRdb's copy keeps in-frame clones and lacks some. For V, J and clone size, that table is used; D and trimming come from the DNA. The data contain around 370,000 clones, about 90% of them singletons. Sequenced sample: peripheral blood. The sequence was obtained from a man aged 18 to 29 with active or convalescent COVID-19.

DNA of the CDR3: TGTGCCAGCAGTCTTCCAGGGGGACCCTACGAGCAGTACTTC. As protein: CASSLPGGPYEQYF. The rearrangement joins TRBV6-5 to TRBJ2-7, with 7 bases that match TRBD1. The CDR3 has 14 residues. The J segment lost 2 bases and the V segment lost 5 bases, leaving 6 bases of the junction unmatched. Germline values: CDR1 MNHEY, CDR2 SVGAGI.